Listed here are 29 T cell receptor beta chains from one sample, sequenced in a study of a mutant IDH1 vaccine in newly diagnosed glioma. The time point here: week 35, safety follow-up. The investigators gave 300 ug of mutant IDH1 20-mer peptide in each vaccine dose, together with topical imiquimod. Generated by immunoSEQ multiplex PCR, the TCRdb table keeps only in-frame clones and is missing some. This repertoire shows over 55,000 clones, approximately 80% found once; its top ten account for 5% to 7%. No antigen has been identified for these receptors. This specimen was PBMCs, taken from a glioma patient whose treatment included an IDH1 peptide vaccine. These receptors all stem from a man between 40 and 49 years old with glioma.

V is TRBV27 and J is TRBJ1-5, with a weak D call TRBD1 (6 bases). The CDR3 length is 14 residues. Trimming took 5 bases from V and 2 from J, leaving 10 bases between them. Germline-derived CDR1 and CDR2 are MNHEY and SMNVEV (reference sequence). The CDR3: CASSRGTRNQPQHF. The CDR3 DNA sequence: TGTGCCAGCAGTCGTGGGACACGCAATCAGCCCCAGCATTTT.

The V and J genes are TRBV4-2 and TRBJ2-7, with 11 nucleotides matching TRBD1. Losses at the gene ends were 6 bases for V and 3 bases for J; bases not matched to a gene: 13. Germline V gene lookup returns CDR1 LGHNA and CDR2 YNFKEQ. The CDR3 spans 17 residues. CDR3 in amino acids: CASSQQFSGTGGYEQYF. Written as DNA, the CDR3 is TGTGCCAGCAGTCAACAATTTTCTGGGACAGGGGGCTACGAGCAGTACTTC.

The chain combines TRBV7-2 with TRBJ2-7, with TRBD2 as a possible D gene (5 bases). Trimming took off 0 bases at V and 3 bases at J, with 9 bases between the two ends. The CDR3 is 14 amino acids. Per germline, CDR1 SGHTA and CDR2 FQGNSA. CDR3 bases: TGTGCCAGCAGCTTAGCTAGGGCGGGCTACGAGCAGTACTTC. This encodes CASSLARAGYEQYF.

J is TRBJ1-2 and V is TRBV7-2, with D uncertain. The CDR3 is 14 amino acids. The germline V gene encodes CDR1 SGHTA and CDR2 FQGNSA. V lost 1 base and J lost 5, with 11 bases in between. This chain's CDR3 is CASSLDQTYYGYTF. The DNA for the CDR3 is TGTGCCAGCAGCTTAGATCAGACGTATTATGGCTACACCTTC. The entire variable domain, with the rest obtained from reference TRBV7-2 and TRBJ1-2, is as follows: GAGVSQSPSNKVTEKGKDVELRCDPISGHTALYWYRQSLGQGLEFLIYFQGNSAPDKSGLPSDRFSAERTGGSVSTLTIQRTQQEDSAVYLCASSLDQTYYGYTFGSGTRLTVV.

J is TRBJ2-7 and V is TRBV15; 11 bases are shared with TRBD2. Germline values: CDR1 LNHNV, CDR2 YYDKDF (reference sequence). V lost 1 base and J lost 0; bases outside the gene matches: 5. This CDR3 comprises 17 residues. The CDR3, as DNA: TGTGCCACCAGCAGAGGGGCAACTAGCGGGGGCTCCTACGAGCAGTACTTC. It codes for CATSRGATSGGSYEQYF. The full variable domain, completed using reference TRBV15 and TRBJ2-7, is DAMVIQNPRYQVTQFGKPVTLSCSQTLNHNVMYWYQQKSSQAPKLLFHYYDKDFNNEADTPDNFQSRRPNTSFCFLDIRSPGLGDTAMYLCATSRGATSGGSYEQYFGPGTRLTVT.

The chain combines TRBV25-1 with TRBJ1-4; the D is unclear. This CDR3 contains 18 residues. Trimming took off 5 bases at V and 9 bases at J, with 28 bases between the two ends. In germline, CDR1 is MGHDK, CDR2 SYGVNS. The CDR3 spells CASSNPTVPCSIMKKLFF. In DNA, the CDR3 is TGTGCCAGCAGTAACCCGACTGTCCCCTGCAGTATAATGAAAAAACTGTTTTTT. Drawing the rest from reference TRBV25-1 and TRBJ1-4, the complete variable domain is EADIYQTPRYLVIGTGKKITLECSQTMGHDKMYWYQQDPGMELHLIHYSYGVNSTEKGDLSSESTVSRIRTEHFPLTLESARPSHTSQYLCASSNPTVPCSIMKKLFFGSGTQLSVL.

In DNA, the CDR3 is TGTGCCAGCAGTTCTTTCGGGGAGCTGTTTTTT. It yields the protein CASSSFGELFF. The gene calls are TRBV5-6 and TRBJ2-2, with unresolved D. CDR3 length: 11 residues. Trimming pared 5 bases from V and 7 bases from J, leaving 6 bases between. Germline V lookup: CDR1 SGHDT, CDR2 YYEEEE.

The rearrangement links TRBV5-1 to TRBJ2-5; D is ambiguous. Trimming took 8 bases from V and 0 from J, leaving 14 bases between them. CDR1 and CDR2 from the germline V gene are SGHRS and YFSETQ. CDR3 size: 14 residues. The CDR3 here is CASFRSRNQETQYF. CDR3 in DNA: TGCGCCAGTTTTCGGAGCCGAAACCAAGAGACCCAGTACTTC. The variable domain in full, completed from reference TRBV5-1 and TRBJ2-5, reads KAGVTQTPRYLIKTRGQQVTLSCSPISGHRSVSWYQQTPGQGLQFLFEYFSETQRNKGNFPGRFSGRQFSNSRSEMNVSTLELGDSALYLCASFRSRNQETQYFGPGTRLLVL.

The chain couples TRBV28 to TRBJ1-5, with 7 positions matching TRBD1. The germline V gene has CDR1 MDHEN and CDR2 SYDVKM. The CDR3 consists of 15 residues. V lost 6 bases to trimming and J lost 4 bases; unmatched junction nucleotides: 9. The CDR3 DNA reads TGTGCCAGCAGCGACCGGACAGGCTTAAATCAGCCCCAGCATTTT. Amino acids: CASSDRTGLNQPQHF.

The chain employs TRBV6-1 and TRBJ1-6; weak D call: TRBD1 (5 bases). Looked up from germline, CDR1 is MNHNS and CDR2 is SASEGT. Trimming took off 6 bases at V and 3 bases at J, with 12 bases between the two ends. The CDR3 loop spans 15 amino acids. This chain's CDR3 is CASRGRDVYNSPLHF. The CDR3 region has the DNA TGTGCCAGCAGGGGCCGGGACGTCTATAATTCACCCCTCCACTTT.

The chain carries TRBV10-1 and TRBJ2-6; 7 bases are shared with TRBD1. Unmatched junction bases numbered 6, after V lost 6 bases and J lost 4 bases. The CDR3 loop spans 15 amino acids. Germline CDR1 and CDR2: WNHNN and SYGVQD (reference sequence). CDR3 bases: TGCGCCAGCAGCAGGACAGGTGCAGGGGCCAACGTCCTGACTTTC. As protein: CASSRTGAGANVLTF.

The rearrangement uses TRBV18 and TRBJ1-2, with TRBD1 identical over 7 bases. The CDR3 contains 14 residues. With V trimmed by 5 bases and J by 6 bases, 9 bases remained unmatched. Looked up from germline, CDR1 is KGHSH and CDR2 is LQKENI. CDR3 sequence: CASSSGQLYDGYTF. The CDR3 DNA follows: TGTGCCAGCTCATCGGGACAGCTTTACGATGGCTACACCTTC.

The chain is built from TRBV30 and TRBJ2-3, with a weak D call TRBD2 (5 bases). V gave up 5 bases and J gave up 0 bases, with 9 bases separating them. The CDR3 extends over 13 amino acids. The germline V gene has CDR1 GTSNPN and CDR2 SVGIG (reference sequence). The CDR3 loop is CAWGSGSTDTQYF. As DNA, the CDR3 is TGTGCCTGGGGGAGCGGTAGCACAGATACGCAGTATTTT.

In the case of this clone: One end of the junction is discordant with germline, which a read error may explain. CDR3 in DNA: TGTGCTAGCAGCTTATCGGGGACGGCTCAAGAGACCCAGTACTTC. This encodes CASSLSGTAQETQYF. This chain uses TRBV7-7 with TRBJ2-5; possibly TRBD1 or TRBD2 for D (5 bases each). Germline assignment: CDR1 SSHAT and CDR2 FNYEAQ (reference sequence). The CDR3 is 15 amino acids.

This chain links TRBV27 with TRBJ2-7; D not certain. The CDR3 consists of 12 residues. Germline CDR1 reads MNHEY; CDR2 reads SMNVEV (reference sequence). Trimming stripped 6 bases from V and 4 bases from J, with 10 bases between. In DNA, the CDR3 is TGTGCCAGCAGCCTTTCTTCTTACGAGCAGTACTTC. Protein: CASSLSSYEQYF.

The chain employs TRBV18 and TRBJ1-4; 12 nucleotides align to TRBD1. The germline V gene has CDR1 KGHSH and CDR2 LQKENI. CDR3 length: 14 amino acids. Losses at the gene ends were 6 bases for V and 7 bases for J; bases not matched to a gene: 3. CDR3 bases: TGTGCCAGCTCTCCGGGACAGGGGGCTGAAAAACTGTTTTTT. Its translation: CASSPGQGAEKLFF.

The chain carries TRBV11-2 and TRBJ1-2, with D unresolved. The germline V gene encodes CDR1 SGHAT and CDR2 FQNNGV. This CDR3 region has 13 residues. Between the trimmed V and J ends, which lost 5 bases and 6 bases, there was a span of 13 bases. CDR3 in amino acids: CASSGVGRDGYTF. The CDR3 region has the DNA TGTGCCAGCAGCGGAGTCGGACGAGATGGCTACACCTTC.

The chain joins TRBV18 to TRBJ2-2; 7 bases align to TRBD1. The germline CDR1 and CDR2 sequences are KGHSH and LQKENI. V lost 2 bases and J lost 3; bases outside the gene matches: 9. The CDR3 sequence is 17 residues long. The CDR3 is CASSPSNRGPYTGELFF. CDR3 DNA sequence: TGTGCCAGCTCACCATCAAACAGGGGTCCCTACACCGGGGAGCTGTTTTTT.

The CDR3 sequence: CAISAPLARGGDTQYF. CDR3 coding DNA: TGTGCCATCAGTGCCCCTCTAGCGCGGGGAGGAGATACGCAGTATTTT. V and J are TRBV10-3 and TRBJ2-3; weak D call: TRBD2 (6 bases). The CDR3 has 16 residues. Germline loops: CDR1 ENHRY, CDR2 SYGVKD. With 4 bases removed from V and 5 bases from J, the gap between germline ends came to 19 bases.

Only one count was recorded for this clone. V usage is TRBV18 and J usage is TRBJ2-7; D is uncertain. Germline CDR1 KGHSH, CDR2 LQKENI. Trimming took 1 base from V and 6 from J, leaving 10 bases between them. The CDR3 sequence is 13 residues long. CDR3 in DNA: TGTGCCAGCTCACCACGTGCGGATCTCGAGCAGTACTTC. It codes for CASSPRADLEQYF.

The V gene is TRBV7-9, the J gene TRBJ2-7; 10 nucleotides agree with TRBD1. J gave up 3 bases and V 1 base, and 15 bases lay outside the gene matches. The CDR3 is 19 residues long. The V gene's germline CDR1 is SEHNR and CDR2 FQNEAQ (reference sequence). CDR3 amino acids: CASSLGLSYEGQGNYEQYF. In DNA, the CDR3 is TGTGCCAGCAGCTTAGGATTGTCCTACGAGGGACAGGGGAACTACGAGCAGTACTTC.

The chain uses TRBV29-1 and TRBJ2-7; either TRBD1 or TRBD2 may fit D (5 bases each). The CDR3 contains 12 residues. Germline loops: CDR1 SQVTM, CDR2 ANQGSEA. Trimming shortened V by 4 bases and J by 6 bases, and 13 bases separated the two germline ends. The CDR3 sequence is CSVVVGDIEQYF. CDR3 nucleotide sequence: TGCAGCGTTGTCGTGGGGGATATCGAGCAGTACTTC.

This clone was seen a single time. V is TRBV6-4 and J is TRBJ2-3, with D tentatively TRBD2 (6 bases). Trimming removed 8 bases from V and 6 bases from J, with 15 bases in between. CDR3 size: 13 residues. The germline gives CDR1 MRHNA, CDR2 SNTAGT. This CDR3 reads CASARTEGDTQYF. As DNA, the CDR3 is TGTGCCAGCGCTAGGACGGAGGGGGATACGCAGTATTTT.

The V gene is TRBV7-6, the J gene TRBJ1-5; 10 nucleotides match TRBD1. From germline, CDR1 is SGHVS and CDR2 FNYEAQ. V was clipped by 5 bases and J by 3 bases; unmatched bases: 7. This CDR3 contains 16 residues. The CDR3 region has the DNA TGTGCCAGCAGCCCAGGGACAGGGGCGGCCAATCAGCCCCAGCATTTT. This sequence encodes CASSPGTGAANQPQHF. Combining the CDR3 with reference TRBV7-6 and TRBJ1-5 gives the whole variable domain GAGVSQSPRYKVTKRGQDVALRCDPISGHVSLYWYRQALGQGPEFLTYFNYEAQQDKSGLPNDRFSAERPEGSISTLTIQRTEQRDSAMYRCASSPGTGAANQPQHFGDGTRLSIL.

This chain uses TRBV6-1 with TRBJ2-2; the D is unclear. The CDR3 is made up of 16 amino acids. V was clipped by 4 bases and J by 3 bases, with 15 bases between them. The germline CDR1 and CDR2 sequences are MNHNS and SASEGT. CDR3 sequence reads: CASSVIRELDTGELFF. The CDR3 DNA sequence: TGTGCCAGCAGTGTGATAAGGGAATTAGACACCGGGGAGCTGTTTTTT.

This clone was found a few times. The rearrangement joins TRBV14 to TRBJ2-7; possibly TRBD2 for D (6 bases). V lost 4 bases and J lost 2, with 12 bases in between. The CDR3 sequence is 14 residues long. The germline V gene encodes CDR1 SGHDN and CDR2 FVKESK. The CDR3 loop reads CASSRRETAYEQYF. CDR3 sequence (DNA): TGTGCCAGCAGCCGACGGGAGACAGCCTACGAGCAGTACTTC.

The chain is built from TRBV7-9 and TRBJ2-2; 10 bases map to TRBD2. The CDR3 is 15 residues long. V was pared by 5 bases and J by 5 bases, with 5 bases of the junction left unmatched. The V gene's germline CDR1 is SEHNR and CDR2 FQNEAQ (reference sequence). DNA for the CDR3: TGTGCCAGCAGCCAGACTAGCGGGCCTACCGGGGAGCTGTTTTTT. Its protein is CASSQTSGPTGELFF.

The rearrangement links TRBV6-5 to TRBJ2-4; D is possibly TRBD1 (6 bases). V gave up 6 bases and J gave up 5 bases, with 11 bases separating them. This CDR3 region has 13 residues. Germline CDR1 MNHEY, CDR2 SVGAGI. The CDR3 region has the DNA TGTGCCAGCAGACTCCCAGGGGAAAACATTCAGTACTTC. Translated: CASRLPGENIQYF.

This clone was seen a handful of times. CDR3 bases: TGTGCCAGCATCCTAACCGGGGCAAACACTGAAGCTTTCTTT. It yields the protein CASILTGANTEAFF. The rearrangement joins TRBV6-6 to TRBJ1-1; D is perhaps TRBD1 (5 bases). Germline V CDR1 and CDR2: MNHNY, SVGAGI (reference sequence). This CDR3 is built from 14 residues. With 7 bases removed from V and 2 bases from J, the gap between germline ends came to 14 bases.